Listed here are 8 T cell receptor beta chains from one sample, sequenced in a study of CD8+CD57+ T cells in acquired aplastic anemia. TCR beta VDJ combinations and CDR3 sequences were profiled from genomic DNA. Each CDR3 protein gets one entry after TCRdb re-called the reads with MiXCR. The sample lists about 170,000 distinct CDR3 sequences; around 60% were seen once. Sequences were obtained from sorted CD4+, CD8+, or CD8+CD57+ T cells (not recorded which) from PBMCs. The receptors derive from a human donor in good health.

In DNA, the CDR3 is TGTGCCACCAGTGACAGGGGCAGGGACGAGCAGTACTTC. Amino acids: CATSDRGRDEQYF. The chain has TRBV24-1 and TRBJ2-7; D might be TRBD1 (6 bases). The CDR3 has 13 residues. Trimming took 4 bases from V and 5 from J, leaving 11 bases between them. Germline V gives CDR1 KGHDR, CDR2 SFDVKD.

This clonotype was counted many times. The CDR3 nucleotides are TGTGCCAGCAGCTTTGGCGGGGAGTACTACGAGCAGTACTTC. This encodes CASSFGGEYYEQYF. The chain uses TRBV11-2 and TRBJ2-7, with a possible D match to TRBD2 (6 bases). The V gene lost 3 bases and the J gene lost 3 bases, with 12 bases spanning the gap. The CDR3 contains 14 residues. Germline loops: CDR1 SGHAT, CDR2 FQNNGV.

This clonotype was seen only once. One base away lies a much larger clone, so this may be a sequencing read error. In DNA, the CDR3 is TGTGCCAGCACCACATACACTGAAGCTTTCTTT. Translation: CASTTYTEAFF. The V call is TRBV6-4, the J call TRBJ1-1; unclear D gene. Germline CDR1 and CDR2: MRHNA and SNTAGT. CDR3 size: 11 residues. The ends were cut back, 7 bases at V and 3 bases at J, with 6 bases in the middle.

With respect to this clonotype: One end of the junction varies from germline; a read error may be responsible. V gene TRBV20-1 combines with J gene TRBJ2-7; D gene uncertain. The CDR3 has 11 residues. The germline CDR1 and CDR2 sequences are DFQATT and SNEGSKA (reference sequence). The CDR3 DNA reads TGCAGTGCTAGAGTACCAAACGAGGAGTACTTC. This gives the protein CSARVPNEEYF.

This clonotype was detected ten times or more. In DNA, the CDR3 is TGTGCCAGCAGCCAACCGCCTGGGACTCCTGGCCACTACGAGCAGTACTTC. It yields the protein CASSQPPGTPGHYEQYF. This chain joins TRBV6-1 and TRBJ2-7; TRBD2 might be the D (6 bases). The CDR3 spans 17 residues. Germline V gene lookup returns CDR1 MNHNS and CDR2 SASEGT. The V gene lost 6 bases and the J gene lost 3 bases, with 24 bases spanning the gap.

This clonotype was recorded many times. The chain is built from TRBV19 and TRBJ1-1; a weak D match, TRBD1 (5 bases). V lost 3 bases and J 6 bases, leaving 11 bases between the germline ends. The germline gives CDR1 LNHDA, CDR2 SQIVND (reference sequence). The CDR3 covers 13 residues. CDR3 in DNA: TGTGCCAGTAGTATGGGGGATGGCCCTGAAGCTTTCTTT. This sequence encodes CASSMGDGPEAFF.

This clonotype came up once. This chain joins TRBV9 and TRBJ1-6; 7 nucleotides line up with TRBD1. Germline-derived CDR1 and CDR2 are SGDLS and YYNGEE. CDR3 length equals 14 residues. V shed 6 bases and J 8 bases; nucleotides not matched to a gene: 8. The CDR3 spells CASNRQGSDSPLHF. The CDR3 DNA reads TGTGCCAGCAACCGACAGGGAAGCGATTCACCCCTCCACTTT.

Many counts were recorded for this clonotype. This chain uses TRBV10-3 with TRBJ2-1; perhaps TRBD1 as D (5 bases). Between the trimmed V and J ends, which lost 5 bases and 5 bases, there was a span of 10 bases. The CDR3 runs 13 residues. From germline, CDR1 is ENHRY and CDR2 SYGVKD. As DNA, the CDR3 is TGTGCCATCAGTAGCAGGGCTAACAATGAGCAGTTCTTC. Translating it yields CAISSRANNEQFF.